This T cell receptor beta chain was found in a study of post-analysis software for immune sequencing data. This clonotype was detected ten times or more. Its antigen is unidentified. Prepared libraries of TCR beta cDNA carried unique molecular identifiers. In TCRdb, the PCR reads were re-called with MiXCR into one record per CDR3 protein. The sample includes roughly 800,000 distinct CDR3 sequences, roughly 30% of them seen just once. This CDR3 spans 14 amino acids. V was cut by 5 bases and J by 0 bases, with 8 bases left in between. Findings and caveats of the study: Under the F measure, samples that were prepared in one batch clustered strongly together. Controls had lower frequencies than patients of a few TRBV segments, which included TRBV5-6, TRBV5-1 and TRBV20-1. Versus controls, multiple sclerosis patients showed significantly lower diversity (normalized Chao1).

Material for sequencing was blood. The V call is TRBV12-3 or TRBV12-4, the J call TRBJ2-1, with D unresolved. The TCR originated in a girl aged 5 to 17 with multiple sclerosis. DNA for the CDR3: TGTGCCAGCAGTCCGTCCAGCTCCTACAATGAGCAGTTCTTC. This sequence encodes CASSPSSSYNEQFF.